The 28 T cell receptor beta chains reported below all come from one sample, sequenced in a study of shared clonotypes between healthy human individuals. TCRdb's copy holds only in-frame clones and misses some; the assay was immunoSEQ multiplex PCR. The sample contains over 2 million clones, less than 95% of which appear only once. Sequences were obtained from naive CD4+ T cells from PBMCs. Subset given: CD45RA+ positively selected. Receptors originate from a man younger than 35 in good health. Some clones in this sample may be carry-over from other donors' samples.

V and J are TRBV19 and TRBJ2-1; unclear D gene. CDR3 length: 13 residues. Trimming removed 3 bases at V and 3 bases at J, with 6 bases between. Germline CDR1 reads LNHDA; CDR2 reads SQIVND (reference sequence). The CDR3 reads CASSIGVYNEQFF. The CDR3 DNA reads as TGTGCCAGTAGTATTGGTGTCTACAATGAGCAGTTCTTC.

About this clone: The same CDR3 is also encoded by other DNA sequences in this sample. DNA of the CDR3: TGTGCCAGCAGTCTGACAGGGGCCTATGGCTACACCTTC. The encoded protein is CASSLTGAYGYTF. The V call is TRBV27, the J call TRBJ1-2; 8 bases fit TRBD1. J gave up 4 bases and V 5 bases, and 3 bases lay outside the gene matches. The CDR3 consists of 13 residues. Germline V gene lookup returns CDR1 MNHEY and CDR2 SMNVEV (reference sequence).

The chain links TRBV2 to TRBJ2-5; D remains ambiguous. The V gene lost 6 bases and the J gene lost 0 bases, with 11 bases spanning the gap. The V gene's germline CDR1 is SNHLY and CDR2 FYNNEI. The length of the CDR3 is 14 residues. As DNA, the CDR3 is TGTGCCAGCAGGGAGACTGGGTACCAAGAGACCCAGTACTTC. The encoded protein is CASRETGYQETQYF. Variable domain in full (rest from reference TRBV2 and TRBJ2-5): EPEVTQTPSHQVTQMGQEVILRCVPISNHLYFYWYRQILGQKVEFLVSFYNNEISEKSEIFDDQFSVERPDGSNFTLKIRSTKLEDSAMYFCASRETGYQETQYFGPGTRLLVL.

This chain links TRBV28 with TRBJ1-4; the D is unclear. In germline, CDR1 is MDHEN, CDR2 SYDVKM. The CDR3 spans 15 residues. Trimming stripped 5 bases from V and 0 bases from J, with 10 bases between. CDR3 amino acids: CASSASITTNEKLFF. CDR3 nucleotides: TGTGCCAGCAGTGCTTCGATTACAACTAATGAAAAACTGTTTTTT.

The CDR3 protein is CASSKVGQETQYF. CDR3 bases: TGTGCCAGCTCTAAGGTGGGGCAAGAGACCCAGTACTTC. The chain links TRBV28 to TRBJ2-5; D is unclear. The CDR3 is 13 amino acids. Trimming took off 8 bases at V and 2 bases at J, with 12 bases between the two ends. Germline V gene lookup returns CDR1 MDHEN and CDR2 SYDVKM.

The rearrangement links TRBV6-6 to TRBJ2-1, with unresolved D. With 0 bases removed from V and 8 bases from J, the gap between germline ends came to 8 bases. The CDR3 is 13 amino acids. Germline-derived CDR1 and CDR2 are MNHNY and SVGAGI (reference sequence). CDR3 sequence reads: CASSYSSRHEQFF. For the CDR3, the DNA is TGTGCCAGCAGTTACTCTTCTCGCCATGAGCAGTTCTTC.

This chain connects TRBV4-1 to TRBJ2-1; D remains unclear. From germline, CDR1 is MGHRA and CDR2 YSYEKL. V was pared by 1 base and J by 6 bases, with 7 bases between. The length of the CDR3 is 13 residues. CDR3 sequence reads: CASSQVSSNEQFF. The CDR3 region has the DNA TGCGCCAGCAGCCAAGTCAGCAGCAATGAGCAGTTCTTC.

This clone appeared a few times. The CDR3 sequence is CASRQGTEAFF. The CDR3 nucleotides are TGTGCCAGCAGACAGGGAACTGAAGCTTTCTTT. This sequence joins TRBV11-2 and TRBJ1-1, with a weak D call TRBD1 (6 bases). V lost 6 bases to trimming and J lost 5 bases, with 7 bases between them. CDR3 length: 11 amino acids. Germline-derived CDR1 and CDR2 are SGHAT and FQNNGV. The whole variable domain, remainder taken from reference TRBV11-2 and TRBJ1-1, is EAGVAQSPRYKIIEKRQSVAFWCNPISGHATLYWYQQILGQGPKLLIQFQNNGVVDDSQLPKDRFSAERLKGVDSTLKIQPAKLEDSAVYLCASRQGTEAFFGQGTRLTVV.

This clone was found once. The chain has TRBV6-5 and TRBJ2-1, with 7 nucleotides matching TRBD1. The length of the CDR3 is 14 residues. J was trimmed by 7 bases and V by 5 bases; bases with no gene match: 8. Per the germline V gene, CDR1 is MNHEY and CDR2 is SVGAGI. The CDR3 DNA is TGTGCCAGCAGTCGGAGACAGGGAGTTAATGAGCAGTTCTTC. This codes for CASSRRQGVNEQFF.

The chain joins TRBV2 to TRBJ2-5; no clear D gene. V gave up 6 bases and J gave up 5 bases, with 13 bases separating them. Germline V gene data show CDR1 as SNHLY and CDR2 as FYNNEI. The CDR3 spans 13 residues. Written as DNA, the CDR3 is TGTGCCAGCAGGCCATCCGCCCGCGAGACCCAGTACTTC. Its protein is CASRPSARETQYF.

This chain connects TRBV6-6 to TRBJ1-5, with D unclear. CDR1 MNHNY and CDR2 SVGAGI come from the germline V gene (reference sequence). Trimming cost V 7 bases and J 6 bases, with 10 bases left between them. The CDR3 has 12 amino acids. In DNA, the CDR3 is TGTGCCAGCACCCTAATTGGTCAGCCCCAGCATTTT. Its protein product is CASTLIGQPQHF.

The CDR3 spells CASRHTLQGGETQYF. In nucleotides, the CDR3 is TGTGCCAGCAGACACACACTACAGGGAGGAGAGACCCAGTACTTC. The gene calls are TRBV6-1 and TRBJ2-5; D might be TRBD1 or TRBD2, each matching 6 bases. Germline values: CDR1 MNHNS, CDR2 SASEGT. Trimming cost V 6 bases and J 4 bases, with 18 bases left between them. The CDR3 loop spans 15 amino acids.

The sample holds one count of this clone. The chain links TRBV5-5 to TRBJ2-1, with no clear D. Germline assignment: CDR1 SGHKS and CDR2 YYEKEE (reference sequence). V was cut by 3 bases and J by 5 bases, with 6 bases left in between. This CDR3 has 12 amino acids. CDR3 sequence (DNA): TGTGCCAGCAGCTATTGGGACAATGAGCAGTTCTTC. Its translation: CASSYWDNEQFF. Based on the CDR3 plus reference TRBV5-5 and TRBJ2-1, the full variable domain is DAGVTQSPTHLIKTRGQQVTLRCSPISGHKSVSWYQQVLGQGPQFIFQYYEKEERGRGNFPDRFSARQFPNYSSELNVNALLLGDSALYLCASSYWDNEQFFGPGTRLTVL.

The chain joins TRBV28 to TRBJ1-1; D might be TRBD1 (5 bases). This CDR3 has 13 residues. Germline V gives CDR1 MDHEN, CDR2 SYDVKM. The V end lost 5 bases, the J end lost 9 bases, and 16 bases lay between the germline ends. In DNA, the CDR3 is TGTGCCAGCAGTACCCCCGGGACGGGAAAAGCTTTCTTT. Translation: CASSTPGTGKAFF.

This clone was detected once. The chain uses TRBV28 and TRBJ1-1, with D possibly being TRBD1 (5 bases). The V and J ends lost 5 bases and 0 bases respectively, with 13 bases between them. The CDR3 runs 15 residues. CDR1 is MDHEN and CDR2 is SYDVKM in the germline V gene. CDR3 in amino acids: CASSAEPTVNTEAFF. CDR3 in DNA: TGTGCCAGCAGTGCCGAACCGACAGTGAACACTGAAGCTTTCTTT.

The rearrangement links TRBV5-1 to TRBJ2-2, with 13 bases that match TRBD2. This CDR3 is built from 17 residues. V shed 9 bases and J 3 bases; nucleotides not matched to a gene: 11. Per the germline V gene, CDR1 is SGHRS and CDR2 is YFSETQ. Written as DNA, the CDR3 is TGCGCCATCCGACTAGCGGGAGGCCCCCGGGACACCGGGGAGCTGTTTTTT. Protein product: CAIRLAGGPRDTGELFF. The full variable domain, in which reference TRBV5-1 and TRBJ2-2 provide the parts outside the CDR3, is KAGVTQTPRYLIKTRGQQVTLSCSPISGHRSVSWYQQTPGQGLQFLFEYFSETQRNKGNFPGRFSGRQFSNSRSEMNVSTLELGDSALYLCAIRLAGGPRDTGELFFGEGSRLTVL.

The chain links TRBV14 to TRBJ2-5; TRBD1 aligns across 7 bases. With V trimmed by 0 bases and J by 2 bases, 6 bases remained unmatched. Per germline, CDR1 SGHDN and CDR2 FVKESK. This CDR3 spans 16 amino acids. Here the CDR3 reads CASSQDRGQVQETQYF. CDR3 DNA sequence: TGTGCCAGCAGCCAAGATAGGGGGCAAGTTCAAGAGACCCAGTACTTC.

The rearrangement joins TRBV29-1 to TRBJ2-3; 12 bases map to TRBD2. This CDR3 region has 15 residues. Germline V gene sequence: CDR1 SQVTM, CDR2 ANQGSEA. The CDR3 DNA reads TGCAGTCCAACCCTAGCGGGAGGGCCCACAGATACGCAGTATTTT. This encodes CSPTLAGGPTDTQYF.

CDR3 sequence reads: CASSLSWGTSGRPRELFF. The CDR3 region has the DNA TGTGCCAGCAGTTTATCTTGGGGGACTAGCGGGAGGCCCCGGGAGCTGTTTTTT. The chain uses TRBV27 and TRBJ2-2; 15 nucleotides agree with TRBD2. Germline CDR1 is MNHEY and CDR2 is SMNVEV (reference sequence). The CDR3 runs to 18 residues. Trimming at V came to 0 bases and at J to 9 bases, leaving 8 bases not matched to a gene.

This chain uses TRBV7-2 with TRBJ2-1; TRBD1 or TRBD2 may be the D gene (5 bases each). Germline V lookup: CDR1 SGHTA, CDR2 FQGNSA. The CDR3 covers 15 residues. V lost 1 base, J lost 6 bases, and 13 bases lay in between. CDR3 in DNA: TGTGCCAGCAGCTTAGGGGGCGGGCTGGCCAATGAGCAGTTCTTC. Translating it yields CASSLGGGLANEQFF.

V usage is TRBV29-1 and J usage is TRBJ1-2; no firm D call. Trimming took off 3 bases at V and 13 bases at J, with 9 bases between the two ends. The CDR3 is 9 residues long. The germline CDR1 and CDR2 sequences are SQVTM and ANQGSEA. This chain's CDR3 is CSVDAGSTF. The CDR3 bases are TGCAGCGTTGATGCGGGGAGCACCTTC.

CDR3 loop: CAISESRTGRQETQYF. DNA for the CDR3: TGTGCCATCAGTGAGTCGAGGACAGGGAGGCAAGAGACCCAGTACTTC. The V call is TRBV10-3, the J call TRBJ2-5; 8 bases match TRBD1. Per the germline V gene, CDR1 is ENHRY and CDR2 is SYGVKD. The CDR3 length is 16 residues. V shed 0 bases and J 2 bases; nucleotides not matched to a gene: 5.

The chain combines TRBV4-2 with TRBJ2-3, with D maybe TRBD2 (6 bases). Per the germline V gene, CDR1 is LGHNA and CDR2 is YNFKEQ. This CDR3 comprises 16 residues. V shed 0 bases and J shed 1 base, with 11 bases lying between them. The CDR3 DNA sequence: TGTGCCAGCAGCCAAGATCAGGAGGGAGGCACAGATACGCAGTATTTT. Encoded protein: CASSQDQEGGTDTQYF.

This chain joins TRBV2 and TRBJ2-7; no reliable D call. The CDR3 extends over 11 amino acids. CDR1 and CDR2 from the germline V gene are SNHLY and FYNNEI. V was clipped by 1 base and J by 11 bases, with 9 bases between them. In DNA, the CDR3 is TGTGCCAGCAGTGAAGGCCAGCCAAAGTACTTC. Protein product: CASSEGQPKYF.

The rearrangement joins TRBV28 to TRBJ2-7; 9 nucleotides align to TRBD2. The germline CDR1 and CDR2 sequences are MDHEN and SYDVKM. CDR3 size: 18 residues. V lost 2 bases and J lost 0; bases outside the gene matches: 11. This CDR3 is CASSLPIRLAGSSYEQYF. The DNA for the CDR3 is TGTGCCAGCAGTTTACCCATCCGGCTAGCGGGAAGCTCCTACGAGCAGTACTTC.

The J gene is TRBJ1-5, the V gene TRBV28, with D possibly matching TRBD1 (5 bases). The CDR3 has 14 residues. V lost 3 bases and J lost 3, with 9 bases in between. Germline CDR1 and CDR2: MDHEN and SYDVKM. The CDR3 nucleotides read TGTGCCAGCAGTTTTGGGGGTCTCAATCAGCCCCAGCATTTT. The encoded protein is CASSFGGLNQPQHF.

This clone was seen a few times. The chain uses TRBV28 and TRBJ1-5, with 7 bases that match TRBD1. Germline loops: CDR1 MDHEN, CDR2 SYDVKM. V shed 6 bases, J shed 2 bases, and the junction held 7 bases outside the gene matches. CDR3 length equals 15 residues. This CDR3 reads CASRLGGPGNQPQHF. As DNA, the CDR3 is TGTGCCAGCAGGTTAGGGGGCCCTGGCAATCAGCCCCAGCATTTT.

The rearrangement joins TRBV11-2 to TRBJ2-1, with 8 bases that match TRBD1. The germline V gene has CDR1 SGHAT and CDR2 FQNNGV. CDR3 length equals 15 residues. The J segment lost 1 base and the V segment lost 3 bases, leaving 2 bases of the junction unmatched. CDR3 sequence: CASSFRDRSYNEQFF. DNA of the CDR3: TGTGCCAGCAGCTTCCGGGACAGGTCCTACAATGAGCAGTTCTTC. Looking up the rest from reference TRBV11-2 and TRBJ2-1 gives the full variable domain: EAGVAQSPRYKIIEKRQSVAFWCNPISGHATLYWYQQILGQGPKLLIQFQNNGVVDDSQLPKDRFSAERLKGVDSTLKIQPAKLEDSAVYLCASSFRDRSYNEQFFGPGTRLTVL.